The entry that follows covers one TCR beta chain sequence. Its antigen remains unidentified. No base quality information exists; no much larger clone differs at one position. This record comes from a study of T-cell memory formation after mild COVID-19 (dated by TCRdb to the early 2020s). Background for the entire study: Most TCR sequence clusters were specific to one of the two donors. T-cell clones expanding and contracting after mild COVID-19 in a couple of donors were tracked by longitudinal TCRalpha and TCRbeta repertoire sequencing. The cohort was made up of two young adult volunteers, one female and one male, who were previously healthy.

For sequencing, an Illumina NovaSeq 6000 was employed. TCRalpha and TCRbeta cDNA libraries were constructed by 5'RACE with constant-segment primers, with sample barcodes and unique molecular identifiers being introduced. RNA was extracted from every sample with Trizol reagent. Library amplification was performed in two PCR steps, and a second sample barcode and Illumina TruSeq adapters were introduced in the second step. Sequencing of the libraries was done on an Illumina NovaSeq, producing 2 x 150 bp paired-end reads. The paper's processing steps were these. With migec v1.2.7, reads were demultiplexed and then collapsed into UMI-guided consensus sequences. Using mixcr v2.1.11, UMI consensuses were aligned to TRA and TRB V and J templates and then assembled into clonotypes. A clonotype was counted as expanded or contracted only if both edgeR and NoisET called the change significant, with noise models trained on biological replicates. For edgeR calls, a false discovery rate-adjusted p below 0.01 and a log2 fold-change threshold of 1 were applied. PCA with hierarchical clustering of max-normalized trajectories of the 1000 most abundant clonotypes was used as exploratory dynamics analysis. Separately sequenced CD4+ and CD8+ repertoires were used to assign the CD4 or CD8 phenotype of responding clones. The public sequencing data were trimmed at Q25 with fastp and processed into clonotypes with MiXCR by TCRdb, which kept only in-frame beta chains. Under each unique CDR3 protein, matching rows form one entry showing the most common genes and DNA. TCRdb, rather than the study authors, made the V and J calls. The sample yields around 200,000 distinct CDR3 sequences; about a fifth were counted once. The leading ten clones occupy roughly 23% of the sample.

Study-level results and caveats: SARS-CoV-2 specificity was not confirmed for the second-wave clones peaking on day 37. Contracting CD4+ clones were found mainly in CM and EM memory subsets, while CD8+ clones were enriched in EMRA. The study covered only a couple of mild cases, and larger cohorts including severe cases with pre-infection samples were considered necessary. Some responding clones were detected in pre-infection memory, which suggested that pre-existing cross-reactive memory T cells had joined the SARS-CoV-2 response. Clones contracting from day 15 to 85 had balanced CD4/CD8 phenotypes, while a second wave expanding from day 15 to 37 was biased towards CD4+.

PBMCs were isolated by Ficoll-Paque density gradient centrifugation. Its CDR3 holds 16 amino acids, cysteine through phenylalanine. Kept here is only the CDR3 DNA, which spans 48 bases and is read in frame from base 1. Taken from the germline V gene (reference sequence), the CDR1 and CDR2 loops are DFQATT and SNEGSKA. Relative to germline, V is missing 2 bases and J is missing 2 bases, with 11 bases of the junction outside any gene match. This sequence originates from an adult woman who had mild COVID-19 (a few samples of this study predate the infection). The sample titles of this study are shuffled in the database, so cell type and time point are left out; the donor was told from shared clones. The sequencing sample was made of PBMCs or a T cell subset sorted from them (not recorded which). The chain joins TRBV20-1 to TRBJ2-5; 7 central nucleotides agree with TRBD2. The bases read TGCAGTGCTAGATTTGGTTCGTCAGCGGGACAAGAGACCCAGTACTTC. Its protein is CSARFGSSAGQETQYF.